Below are 29 T cell receptor beta chains sequenced from a single sample in a study of blood T cell repertoires in COVID-19. Only in-frame clones appear in the TCRdb table, and some are missing; sequencing was by immunoSEQ multiplex PCR. Among approximately 400,000 clones, 80% to 95% were seen once, and the ten largest hold roughly 0.9%. Sequenced: PBMCs or T cells enriched from blood (not recorded which). The source of these receptors is a woman in her 40s who had been exposed to COVID-19.

V and J are TRBV5-1 and TRBJ2-7; 8 bases align to TRBD1. The germline V gene has CDR1 SGHRS and CDR2 YFSETQ. The CDR3 is 15 amino acids. J gave up 0 bases and V 4 bases, and 6 bases lay outside the gene matches. This CDR3 reads CASSPGTGLSYEQYF. The CDR3 DNA follows: TGCGCCAGCAGCCCTGGGACAGGTCTCTCCTACGAGCAGTACTTC.

V and J are TRBV24-1 and TRBJ2-2, with a tentative D call TRBD1 (5 bases). From germline, CDR1 is KGHDR and CDR2 SFDVKD. The CDR3 has 14 amino acids. The V end lost 4 bases, the J end lost 7 bases, and 12 bases lay between the germline ends. CDR3 sequence (DNA): TGTGCCACCAGTGACTCAGGGTCCGGCGGGGAGCTGTTTTTT. It translates to CATSDSGSGGELFF.

The J gene is TRBJ2-7, the V gene TRBV10-3, with D maybe TRBD1 (5 bases). CDR1 and CDR2 (germline): ENHRY, SYGVKD. Trimming took off 6 bases at V and 2 bases at J, with 14 bases between the two ends. This CDR3 spans 14 amino acids. CDR3: CAIRKGSPPYEQYF. The CDR3 DNA reads TGTGCCATCAGGAAGGGGTCCCCTCCCTACGAGCAGTACTTC.

The rearrangement links TRBV7-9 to TRBJ2-1, with TRBD2 identical over 13 bases. V trimming: 5 bases; J trimming: 0 bases; junction bases outside the gene matches: 4. CDR3 length: 17 residues. Germline CDR1 and CDR2: SEHNR and FQNEAQ (reference sequence). The CDR3 here is CASSAGLAGRSYNEQFF. For the CDR3, the DNA is TGTGCCAGCAGCGCGGGACTAGCGGGACGCTCCTACAATGAGCAGTTCTTC. The full variable domain, completed using reference TRBV7-9 and TRBJ2-1, is DTGVSQNPRHKITKRGQNVTFRCDPISEHNRLYWYRQTLGQGPEFLTYFQNEAQLEKSRLLSDRFSAERPKGSFSTLEIQRTEQGDSAMYLCASSAGLAGRSYNEQFFGPGTRLTVL.

This sequence joins TRBV27 and TRBJ1-3; D possibly corresponds to TRBD1 (5 bases). Germline V gene sequence: CDR1 MNHEY, CDR2 SMNVEV (reference sequence). V shed 1 base and J shed 0 bases, with 7 bases lying between them. The CDR3 sequence is 15 residues long. DNA for the CDR3: TGTGCCAGCAGTTTATGGGGGGACTCTGGAAACACCATATATTTT. Translated: CASSLWGDSGNTIYF.

The chain recombines TRBV6-5 with TRBJ2-7, with TRBD1 matching over 8 bases. Germline CDR1 is MNHEY and CDR2 is SVGAGI. The CDR3 covers 13 residues. With 5 bases clipped from V and 6 bases from J, the junction kept 6 bases outside the gene matches. CDR3 sequence reads: CASSQTGAGEQYF. DNA of the CDR3: TGTGCCAGCAGTCAGACAGGGGCAGGCGAGCAGTACTTC.

The V gene is TRBV5-4, the J gene TRBJ1-2; the D is unclear. This CDR3 has 15 residues. Trimming pared 0 bases from V and 1 base from J, leaving 10 bases between. Germline CDR1 and CDR2: SGHNT and YYREEE (reference sequence). Here the CDR3 DNA reads TGTGCCAGCAGCTTGGTGCTTGGCGGTAACTATGGCTACACCTTC. Encoded protein: CASSLVLGGNYGYTF.

This chain links TRBV5-1 with TRBJ2-6, with 8 bases identical to TRBD1. The CDR3 length is 18 residues. Germline-derived CDR1 and CDR2 are SGHRS and YFSETQ. J gave up 0 bases and V 1 base, and 6 bases lay outside the gene matches. The CDR3 coding sequence is TGCGCCAGCAGCTTGAAAAGTCAGGGGGCCTCTGGGGCCAACGTCCTGACTTTC. As protein: CASSLKSQGASGANVLTF.

This chain joins TRBV19 and TRBJ1-1; TRBD1 aligns across 7 bases. CDR3 length: 14 amino acids. Germline V lookup: CDR1 LNHDA, CDR2 SQIVND (reference sequence). The V and J ends lost 9 bases and 2 bases, in that order; junction bases with no gene match: 9. As DNA, the CDR3 is TGTGCCAGCCGGCGGGAGGGGGCTAACACTGAAGCTTTCTTT. Its translation: CASRREGANTEAFF.

The CDR3 loop is CASSERGNEQYF. The CDR3 region has the DNA TGTGCCAGCAGTGAAAGGGGGAACGAGCAGTACTTC. The rearrangement uses TRBV6-1 and TRBJ2-7; maybe TRBD1 (6 bases). CDR1 and CDR2 from the germline V gene are MNHNS and SASEGT. Trimming left V 2 bases short and J 5 bases short, with 7 bases between. The CDR3 extends over 12 amino acids.

V is TRBV7-8 and J is TRBJ2-5; 9 positions match TRBD1. The junction had 9 bases not matched to a gene; V was cut back by 5 bases and J by 5 bases. The CDR3 runs to 15 residues. CDR1 and CDR2 (germline): SGHVS, FQNEAQ. CDR3 bases: TGTGCCAGCAGCCCACAACGGACAGGGGTGGAGACCCAGTACTTC. The encoded protein is CASSPQRTGVETQYF. The whole variable domain, filled in from reference TRBV7-8 and TRBJ2-5, reads GAGVSQSPRYKVAKRGQDVALRCDPISGHVSLFWYQQALGQGPEFLTYFQNEAQLDKSGLPSDRFFAERPEGSVSTLKIQRTQQEDSAVYLCASSPQRTGVETQYFGPGTRLLVL.

This chain joins TRBV27 and TRBJ1-5; D perhaps matches TRBD1 (5 bases). The CDR3 length is 13 residues. CDR1 and CDR2 from the germline V gene are MNHEY and SMNVEV (reference sequence). Deletions cut 6 bases from V and 4 bases from J, with 10 bases between. The DNA for the CDR3 is TGTGCCAGCAGACTTCGGGGGAATCAGCCCCAGCATTTT. It yields the protein CASRLRGNQPQHF.

This chain connects TRBV7-9 to TRBJ1-2; D is ambiguous. Trimming removed 5 bases at V and 8 bases at J, with 12 bases between. The CDR3 has 12 residues. Germline V CDR1 and CDR2: SEHNR, FQNEAQ (reference sequence). CDR3 sequence (DNA): TGTGCCAGCAGCCTAGGAGGCGGGGGCTACACCTTC. Encoded protein: CASSLGGGGYTF.

The chain links TRBV15 to TRBJ1-3; D is ambiguous. Germline V gives CDR1 LNHNV, CDR2 YYDKDF (reference sequence). This CDR3 comprises 14 residues. V was clipped by 1 base and J by 0 bases, with 4 bases between them. For the CDR3, the DNA is TGTGCCACCAGCAGAGCAGGCTCTGGAAACACCATATATTTT. Protein product: CATSRAGSGNTIYF.

The chain employs TRBV5-4 and TRBJ2-7, with 10 bases aligning to TRBD1. The germline V gene encodes CDR1 SGHNT and CDR2 YYREEE (reference sequence). With V trimmed by 0 bases and J by 7 bases, 10 bases remained unmatched. This CDR3 has 16 amino acids. CDR3 sequence reads: CASSLGVGQGVREQYF. CDR3 coding DNA: TGTGCCAGCAGCTTGGGGGTCGGACAGGGGGTTCGGGAGCAGTACTTC.

This chain uses TRBV3-1 (or the pseudogene TRBV3-2) with TRBJ2-5; 14 positions match TRBD2. Losses at the gene ends were 4 bases for V and 4 bases for J; bases not matched to a gene: 8. Germline CDR1 reads LGHDT; CDR2 reads YNNKEL (reference sequence). This CDR3 is built from 17 residues. CDR3 region: CASSRGTSGRVGETQYF. CDR3 coding DNA: TGTGCCAGCAGCCGCGGGACTAGCGGGAGAGTGGGAGAGACCCAGTACTTC.

The table lists this clone with a few counts. This sequence joins TRBV18 and TRBJ1-2, with D tentatively TRBD1 (5 bases). In germline, CDR1 is KGHSH, CDR2 LQKENI. There are 16 residues in the CDR3. Trimming took off 0 bases at V and 4 bases at J, with 15 bases between the two ends. CDR3 sequence (DNA): TGTGCCAGCTCACCACCGATCCGGGGGATTGCCTATGGCTACACCTTC. This gives the protein CASSPPIRGIAYGYTF.

V is TRBV13 and J is TRBJ1-3; a weak D match, TRBD1 (6 bases). V lost 5 bases and J 4 bases, leaving 12 bases between the germline ends. The CDR3 contains 14 residues. Germline CDR1 PRHDT, CDR2 FYEKMQ (reference sequence). The CDR3, as DNA: TGTGCCAGCAGCCCTGGGACATTAGGAAACACCATATATTTT. Amino acid sequence: CASSPGTLGNTIYF.

The rearrangement joins TRBV5-6 to TRBJ2-7; 7 bases align to TRBD2. Per the germline V gene, CDR1 is SGHDT and CDR2 is YYEEEE. The CDR3 spans 15 residues. With 1 base clipped from V and 6 bases from J, the junction kept 10 bases outside the gene matches. In nucleotides, the CDR3 is TGTGCCAGCAGCTTGCCAACACCCGGGGGGAGCGAGCAGTACTTC. It is translated as CASSLPTPGGSEQYF.

This sequence joins TRBV7-8 and TRBJ2-7; 9 bases line up with TRBD2. This CDR3 is built from 15 residues. The germline V gene has CDR1 SGHVS and CDR2 FQNEAQ. V lost 3 bases and J lost 2; bases outside the gene matches: 5. The CDR3 is CASSLAGGPAYEQYF. CDR3 nucleotides: TGTGCCAGCAGCTTGGCGGGAGGGCCAGCCTACGAGCAGTACTTC.

J is TRBJ2-7 and V is TRBV5-4, with TRBD2 matching over 14 bases. The CDR3 is made up of 16 amino acids. Per germline, CDR1 SGHNT and CDR2 YYREEE (reference sequence). V trimming: 5 bases; J trimming: 7 bases; junction bases outside the gene matches: 11. For the CDR3, the DNA is TGTGCCAGCAGTCATCCAGGGACTAGCGGGAGTGGAGAGCAGTACTTC. It is translated as CASSHPGTSGSGEQYF. The whole variable domain, remainder taken from reference TRBV5-4 and TRBJ2-7, is ETGVTQSPTHLIKTRGQQVTLRCSSQSGHNTVSWYQQALGQGPQFIFQYYREEENGRGNFPPRFSGLQFPNYSSELNVNALELDDSALYLCASSHPGTSGSGEQYFGPGTRLTVT.

For the CDR3, the DNA is TGTGCCAGTAGTTCCGGGACTAGCGGTGGGAATGAGCAGTTCTTC. Translating gives CASSSGTSGGNEQFF. The V and J genes are TRBV19 and TRBJ2-1; TRBD2 matches at 11 bases. V dropped 5 bases and J dropped 7; count of bases not matched to a gene: 7. This CDR3 has 15 residues. The germline V gene encodes CDR1 LNHDA and CDR2 SQIVND (reference sequence).

The rearrangement uses TRBV11-3 and TRBJ2-1, with 10 bases that match TRBD1. Germline V CDR1 and CDR2: SGHNT, YENEEA. V was pared by 4 bases and J by 5 bases, with 2 bases of the junction left unmatched. The CDR3 has 14 residues. CDR3 DNA: TGTGCCAGCAGCTGGGACAGGGGTAACAATGAGCAGTTCTTC. Protein sequence: CASSWDRGNNEQFF.

This sequence joins TRBV5-1 and TRBJ1-2; TRBD1 might be the D (6 bases). V lost 5 bases to trimming and J lost 4 bases, with 18 bases between them. From germline, CDR1 is SGHRS and CDR2 YFSETQ. CDR3 length: 15 residues. CDR3 bases: TGCGCCAGCAGACCCCTGACGGCAGGGGCCTATGGCTACACCTTC. Amino acids: CASRPLTAGAYGYTF.

The chain recombines TRBV19 with TRBJ2-1; 10 bases align to TRBD2. CDR1 and CDR2 (germline): LNHDA, SQIVND (reference sequence). The CDR3 is made up of 16 amino acids. V shed 4 bases, J shed 6 bases, and the junction held 9 bases outside the gene matches. CDR3 sequence (DNA): TGTGCCAGTAGTAAGGCCACAGCGGGAGGGCCCAATGAGCAGTTCTTC. This gives the protein CASSKATAGGPNEQFF.

This clone was seen once. V usage is TRBV21-1 and J usage is TRBJ2-3; the table's TRBD2 call for D was not verified on the DNA. TRBV21-1 is tagged as a pseudogene. The CDR3 contains 14 residues. Here the CDR3 DNA reads TGTGCCAGCCCTAGCGGGAGGTTAACAGATACGCAGTATTTT. Translated, it gives CASPSGRLTDTQYF.

This clone was counted between two and nine times. The chain recombines TRBV25-1 with TRBJ1-2, with D unclear. The CDR3 totals 12 residues. Germline V gives CDR1 MGHDK, CDR2 SYGVNS. V was shortened by 5 bases and J by 0 bases, with 4 bases between the two germline ends. The CDR3 region has the DNA TGTGCCAGCAGTCTACCTAACTATGGCTACACCTTC. Its protein is CASSLPNYGYTF.

The rearrangement uses TRBV21-1 and TRBJ1-5. TRBV21-1 is a pseudogene segment. This CDR3 is 15 amino acids long. CDR3 nucleotides: TGTGCCAGCAGCAAAAGGGAGAGAGGGAGACAGCCCCAGCATTTT. This encodes CASSKRERGRQPQHF.

J is TRBJ1-3 and V is TRBV19; unclear D gene. The germline V gene has CDR1 LNHDA and CDR2 SQIVND (reference sequence). Trimming stripped 2 bases from V and 9 bases from J, with 11 bases between. This CDR3 is 13 amino acids long. CDR3 sequence reads: CASSINGGGTIYF. CDR3 DNA: TGTGCCAGTAGTATAAATGGAGGAGGCACCATATATTTT.